This paragraph reports one T cell receptor (beta chain). The target antigen is unknown. This CDR3 region has 11 residues. Germline CDR1 is GTSNPN and CDR2 is SVGIG (reference sequence). The V end lost 0 bases, the J end lost 6 bases, and 6 bases lay between the germline ends. Data came from immunoSEQ multiplex PCR; TCRdb stores just in-frame clones and leaves some out. Among around 94,000 clones, around 96% were seen once, and the ten largest hold roughly 0.9%. These data come from a study of cytomegalovirus exposure and HLA in healthy donors. Points from the study as a whole: Reports showed the classifier diagnosing cytomegalovirus status with high specificity and sensitivity.

Material for sequencing was PBMCs. The V and J genes are TRBV30 and TRBJ2-7; no definite D call. The sequence derives from a woman aged 18 to 35 in good health and CMV-seronegative. CDR3 sequence reads: CAWSVRREQYF. The CDR3 DNA is TGTGCCTGGAGTGTGAGGCGCGAGCAGTACTTC.